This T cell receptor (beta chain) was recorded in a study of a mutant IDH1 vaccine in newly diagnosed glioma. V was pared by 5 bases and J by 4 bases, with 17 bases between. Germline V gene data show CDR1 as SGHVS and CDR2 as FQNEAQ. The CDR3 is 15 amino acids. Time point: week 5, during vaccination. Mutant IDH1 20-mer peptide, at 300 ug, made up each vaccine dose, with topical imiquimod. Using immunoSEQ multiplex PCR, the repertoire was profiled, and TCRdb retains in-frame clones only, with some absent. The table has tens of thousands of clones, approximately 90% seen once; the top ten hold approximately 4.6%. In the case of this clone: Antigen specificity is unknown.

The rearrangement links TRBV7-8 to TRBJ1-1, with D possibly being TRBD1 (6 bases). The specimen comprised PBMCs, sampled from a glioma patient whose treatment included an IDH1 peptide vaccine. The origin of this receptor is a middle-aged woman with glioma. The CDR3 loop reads CASSEGGGLGTEAFF. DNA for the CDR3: TGTGCCAGCAGCGAAGGGGGGGGTTTAGGCACTGAAGCTTTCTTT.